This section outlines one T cell receptor beta chain sequence together with its context. Its matching antigen is unknown. The assay was immunoSEQ multiplex PCR, and TCRdb's table has in-frame clones only and misses some. The table shows about 10,000 clones, with roughly 80% occurring only once. This CDR3 is built from 15 residues. Germline V lookup: CDR1 LNHNV, CDR2 YYDKDF (reference sequence). Unmatched junction bases numbered 2, after V lost 3 bases and J lost 5 bases. The entry originates in a study of somatic mutations in cytotoxic T cells in rheumatoid arthritis. Study background: Some V beta antibody-stained T-cell populations were flow-sorted at nearly 100% purity, including V beta1+ cells sequenced for TCRB. Notes on the study in general: The clonality of CD8+ T cells was not significantly different between rheumatoid arthritis patients and age-matched healthy controls. A single CD8+ clone exceeded 20% of CD8+ cells in about an eighth of the roughly 65 patients.

The CD4+ and CD8+ fractions came from positive magnetic bead selection and were purity-checked by flow cytometry. Sequenced material: CD8+ T cells sorted from blood. This sequence originates from an adult with rheumatoid arthritis. The chain links TRBV15 to TRBJ1-6, with 9 positions matching TRBD1. The CDR3 sequence is CATSSDRGDNSPLHF. The CDR3 DNA reads TGTGCCACCAGCAGTGACAGGGGGGATAATTCACCCCTCCACTTT.